The text below deals with one T cell receptor beta chain. Its antigen is not known. The sample carries other DNA sequences with the same CDR3. The time point is: time of PML onset. Germline CDR1 SGHTA, CDR2 FQGNSA. Trimming removed 4 bases from V and 1 base from J, with 17 bases in between. The CDR3 covers 17 residues. This entry comes from a study of multiple sclerosis patients with progressive multifocal leukoencephalopathy. Here immunoSEQ multiplex PCR was the method, and the copy in TCRdb shows in-frame clones only, minus some. The sample has fewer than 35,000 clones; less than 90% are singletons. Study-wide results and caveats: Preferential TRBV-TRBJ pairings or common gene usage were not detected at PML.

This chain connects TRBV7-2 to TRBJ2-1; D ambiguous. This specimen was PBMCs, taken from a patient treated with natalizumab. This TCR derives from a human donor with progressive multifocal leukoencephalopathy. The DNA of the CDR3 is TGTGCCAGCAGCTCCCGGACCAGGCCCAGATCCTACAATGAGCAGTTCTTC. It is translated as CASSSRTRPRSYNEQFF. Supplemented by reference TRBV7-2 and TRBJ2-1, the full variable domain reads GAGVSQSPSNKVTEKGKDVELRCDPISGHTALYWYRQSLGQGLEFLIYFQGNSAPDKSGLPSDRFSAERTGGSVSTLTIQRTQQEDSAVYLCASSSRTRPRSYNEQFFGPGTRLTVL.